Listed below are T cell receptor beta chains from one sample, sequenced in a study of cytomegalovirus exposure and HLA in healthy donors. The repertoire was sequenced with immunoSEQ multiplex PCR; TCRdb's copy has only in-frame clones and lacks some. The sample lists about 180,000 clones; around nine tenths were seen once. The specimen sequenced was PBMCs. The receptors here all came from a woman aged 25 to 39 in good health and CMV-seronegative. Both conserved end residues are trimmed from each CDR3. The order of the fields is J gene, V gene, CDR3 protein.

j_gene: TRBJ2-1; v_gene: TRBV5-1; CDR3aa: ASSLGAGNYNEQF
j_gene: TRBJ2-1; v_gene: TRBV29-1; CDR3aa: SVSGKSSYNEQF
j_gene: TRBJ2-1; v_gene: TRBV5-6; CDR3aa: ASSTGDNYNEQF
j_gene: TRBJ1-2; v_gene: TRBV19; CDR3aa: ASRQGVGYT
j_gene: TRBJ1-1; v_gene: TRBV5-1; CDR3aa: ASSLAGGYTEAF
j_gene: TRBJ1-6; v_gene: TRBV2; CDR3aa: ASSSGQGYNSPLH
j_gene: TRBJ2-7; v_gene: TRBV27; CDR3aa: ASSLAGGILEQY
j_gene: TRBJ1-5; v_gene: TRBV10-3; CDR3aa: AIGSRGQPQH
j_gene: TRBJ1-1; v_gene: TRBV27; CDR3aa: ASSFFGTNEAF
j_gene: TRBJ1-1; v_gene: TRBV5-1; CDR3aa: ASSAKPGSFIEAF
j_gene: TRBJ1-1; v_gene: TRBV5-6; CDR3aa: ASSADRKNTEAF
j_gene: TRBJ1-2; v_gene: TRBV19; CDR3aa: ASSLTGTGGFNYGYT
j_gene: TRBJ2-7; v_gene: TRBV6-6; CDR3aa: ASSYSTGDSYEQY
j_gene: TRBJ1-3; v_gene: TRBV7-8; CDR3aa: ASSLGGNMKKSSGNTIY
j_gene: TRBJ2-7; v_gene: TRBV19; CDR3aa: ASSLGQGPYEQY
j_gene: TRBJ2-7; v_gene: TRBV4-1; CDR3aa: ASSQLSGAQPYEQY
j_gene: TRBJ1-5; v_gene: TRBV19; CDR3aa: ASRRVLQGAKGQPQH
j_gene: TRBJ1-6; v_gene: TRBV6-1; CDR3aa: ASSELTGDNSPLH
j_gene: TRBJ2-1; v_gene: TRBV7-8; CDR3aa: ASSSSRDRSYNEQF
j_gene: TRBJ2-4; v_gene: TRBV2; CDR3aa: ASSEGTRPPQNIQY
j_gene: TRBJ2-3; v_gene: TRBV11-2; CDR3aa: ATARTATDTQY
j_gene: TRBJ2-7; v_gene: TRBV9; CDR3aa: ASSVGAGESYEQY
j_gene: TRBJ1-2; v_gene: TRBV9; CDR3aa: ASGRELANYGYT
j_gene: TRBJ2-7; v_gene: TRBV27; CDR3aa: ASSAQSTSSYEQY
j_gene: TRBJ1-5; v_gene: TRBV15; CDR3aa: ATSQQGQPQH
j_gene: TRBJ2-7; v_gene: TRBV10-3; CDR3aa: AIRGGTNPYEQY
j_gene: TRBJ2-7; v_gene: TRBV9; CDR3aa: ASSLSGGSLYEQY
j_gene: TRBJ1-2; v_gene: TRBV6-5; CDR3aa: ASRGSPYGYT
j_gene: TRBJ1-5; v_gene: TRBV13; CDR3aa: ASSLGYTNQPQH
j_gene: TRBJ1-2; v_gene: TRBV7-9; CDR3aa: ASSLTQGAAYGYT
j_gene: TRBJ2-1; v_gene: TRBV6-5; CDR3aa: ASSYGGANEQF
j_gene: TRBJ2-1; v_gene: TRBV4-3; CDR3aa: ASSQEVQASEEQF
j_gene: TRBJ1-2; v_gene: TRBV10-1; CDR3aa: ASSGGQNPENYGYT
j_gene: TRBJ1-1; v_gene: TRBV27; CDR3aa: ASSLSGGRITEAF
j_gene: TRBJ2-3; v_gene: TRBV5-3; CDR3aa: ARGRTSVSTDTQY
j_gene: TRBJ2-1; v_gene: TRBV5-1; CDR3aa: ASTPAAGGGNEQF
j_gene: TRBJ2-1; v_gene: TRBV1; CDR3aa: TSSLIARMGDSYNEQF
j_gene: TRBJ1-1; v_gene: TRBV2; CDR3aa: ASKGTGSIDTEAF
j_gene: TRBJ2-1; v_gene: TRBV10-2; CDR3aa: ASNTPTASNEQF
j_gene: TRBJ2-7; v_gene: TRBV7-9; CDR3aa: ASSPPGRWPEQY
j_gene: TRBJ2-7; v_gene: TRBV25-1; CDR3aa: ASSGGSPYEQY
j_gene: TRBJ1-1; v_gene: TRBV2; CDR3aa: ASSIPKGVGVAF